Shown below are 28 T cell receptor beta chains from a single sample sequenced in a study of OX40 agonist ivuxolimab in advanced cancers. Library creation used the immunoSEQ multiplex PCR assay. The source is immuneACCESS, and TCRdb retained only in-frame sequences with V and J called. Part of the clones is not carried over; for the studies checked, unresolved V genes explain less than half of this, and the remainder is unexplained. This sample lists 55,000 to 85,000 clones; 92% were detected once. The top ten hold 7.6% of the sample. This specimen consisted of CD4+ or CD8+ T cells sorted from blood, obtained in a trial of the OX40 agonist ivuxolimab. The receptors come from an adult with an advanced solid tumor such as melanoma, head and neck, liver or kidney cancer.

The gene calls are TRBV19 and TRBJ2-3; 7 bases are shared with TRBD1. With V trimmed by 3 bases and J by 1 base, 7 bases remained unmatched. CDR1 and CDR2 from the germline V gene are LNHDA and SQIVND (reference sequence). The CDR3 is 16 residues long. In DNA form, the CDR3 reads TGTGCCAGTAGTATCGCGGACAGGTGGGGCACAGATACGCAGTATTTT. Amino acids: CASSIADRWGTDTQYF.

Regarding this clone: An end of the junction differs from the germline gene, which may be a read error. For the CDR3, the DNA is TGTGCCAGCAGCCCCTTGAGGGCCCTGAACACTGAAGTTTTCTTT. Residues: CASSPLRALNTEVFF. The rearrangement links TRBV9 to TRBJ1-1; no firm D call. CDR1 and CDR2 (germline): SGDLS, YYNGEE. The CDR3 is 15 amino acids.

The chain joins TRBV6-5 to TRBJ2-7; D not resolved. Per the germline V gene, CDR1 is MNHEY and CDR2 is SVGAGI. V lost 2 bases and J lost 2, with 16 bases in between. This CDR3 spans 16 amino acids. The CDR3 here is CASSYGEAVAPYEQYF. The DNA for the CDR3 is TGTGCCAGCAGTTACGGTGAGGCGGTGGCCCCCTACGAGCAGTACTTC.

The chain links TRBV27 to TRBJ1-6; 11 positions agree with TRBD1. J gave up 9 bases and V 2 bases, and 3 bases lay outside the gene matches. The germline V gene encodes CDR1 MNHEY and CDR2 SMNVEV (reference sequence). This CDR3 is built from 15 residues. CDR3 bases: TGTGCCAGCAGTTTAACCGGGACAGGGGGTTCACCCCTCCACTTT. It is translated as CASSLTGTGGSPLHF.

The chain links TRBV7-9 to TRBJ2-1; TRBD1 is a possible D gene (5 bases). Trimming left V 3 bases short and J 5 bases short, with 17 bases between. The CDR3 contains 16 residues. Germline CDR1 SEHNR, CDR2 FQNEAQ (reference sequence). This CDR3 is CASSLIPGHTDNEQFF. CDR3 nucleotides: TGTGCCAGCAGCTTGATACCTGGACATACAGACAATGAGCAGTTCTTC.

This chain connects TRBV6-5 to TRBJ2-7, with D possibly TRBD2 on 6 matching bases. Trimming took 5 bases from V and 7 from J, leaving 15 bases between them. The CDR3 runs to 13 residues. CDR1 MNHEY and CDR2 SVGAGI come from the germline V gene. The DNA for the CDR3 is TGTGCCAGCAGTCTACAAGGGGCGGGGGAGCAGTACTTC. Translation: CASSLQGAGEQYF.

V usage is TRBV7-6 and J usage is TRBJ1-2; D remains unclear. The CDR3 is 13 amino acids. Germline assignment: CDR1 SGHVS and CDR2 FNYEAQ. V was shortened by 0 bases and J by 6 bases, with 8 bases between the two germline ends. The CDR3 reads CASSLARTDGYTF. For the CDR3, the DNA is TGTGCCAGCAGCTTAGCGCGGACTGATGGCTACACCTTC.

V usage is TRBV4-1 and J usage is TRBJ2-3, with 7 bases fitting TRBD2. Germline V gene data show CDR1 as MGHRA and CDR2 as YSYEKL. This CDR3 contains 16 residues. Germline trimming cut 0 bases from V and 6 bases from J; bases unmatched to any gene: 9. The CDR3 here is CASSQDQYGGEDTQYF. Written as DNA, the CDR3 is TGCGCCAGCAGCCAAGATCAGTATGGGGGGGAGGATACGCAGTATTTT.

The rearrangement joins TRBV4-1 to TRBJ1-1, with TRBD1 identical over 7 bases. The V gene's germline CDR1 is MGHRA and CDR2 YSYEKL. The length of the CDR3 is 15 residues. The trim removed 4 bases at V and 2 bases at J, leaving 7 bases unmatched. CDR3 in amino acids: CASSPWLGGNTEAFF. For the CDR3, the DNA is TGCGCCAGCAGCCCTTGGTTAGGGGGCAACACTGAAGCTTTCTTT.

The chain couples TRBV6-5 to TRBJ2-7; D is possibly TRBD2 (5 bases). CDR1 is MNHEY, CDR2 SVGAGI, per germline. The V and J ends lost 6 bases and 6 bases respectively, with 9 bases between them. This CDR3 has 11 residues. As DNA, the CDR3 is TGTGCCAGCAGAACCGGGGTCGAGCAGTACTTC. It codes for CASRTGVEQYF.

The chain couples TRBV11-2 to TRBJ1-6; D is uncertain. The V end lost 1 base, the J end lost 6 bases, and 10 bases lay between the germline ends. CDR3 length equals 15 residues. Germline-derived CDR1 and CDR2 are SGHAT and FQNNGV. CDR3 sequence (DNA): TGTGCCAGCAGCTTAGTAGCCTGGACTAATTCACCCCTCCACTTT. This translates into CASSLVAWTNSPLHF.

V gene TRBV4-3 combines with J gene TRBJ1-5; D possibly corresponds to TRBD1 (6 bases). The CDR3 runs 15 residues. V lost 1 base, J lost 3 bases, and 10 bases lay in between. The germline V gene has CDR1 LGHNA and CDR2 YSLEER. The CDR3 is CASSQVRGANQPQHF. As DNA, the CDR3 is TGCGCCAGCAGCCAAGTCCGGGGGGCCAATCAGCCCCAGCATTTT.

The V gene is TRBV30, the J gene TRBJ2-7; no reliable D call. V was shortened by 2 bases and J by 4 bases, with 15 bases between the two germline ends. This CDR3 has 14 amino acids. Germline CDR1 GTSNPN, CDR2 SVGIG (reference sequence). The CDR3 loop reads CAWSRLQDPYEQYF. For the CDR3, the DNA is TGTGCCTGGAGTCGACTTCAGGATCCGTACGAGCAGTACTTC.

The genes are TRBV28 and TRBJ2-7; D is perhaps TRBD2 (6 bases). CDR3 length: 15 amino acids. Trimming took 6 bases from V and 0 from J, leaving 15 bases between them. The germline CDR1 and CDR2 sequences are MDHEN and SYDVKM. CDR3 residues: CASSQGLGVSYEQYF. The CDR3 DNA sequence: TGTGCCAGCAGCCAGGGACTCGGGGTCTCCTACGAGCAGTACTTC.

This chain uses TRBV7-9 with TRBJ2-3, with D possibly being TRBD2 (5 bases). The CDR3 length is 13 residues. V was clipped by 5 bases and J by 3 bases, with 9 bases between them. The germline CDR1 and CDR2 sequences are SEHNR and FQNEAQ (reference sequence). CDR3 sequence reads: CASSDGVTDTQYF. The CDR3 region has the DNA TGTGCCAGCAGCGACGGGGTTACAGATACGCAGTATTTT.

This clone showed up just once. The chain uses TRBV27 and TRBJ2-7; D gene ambiguous. The V gene lost 3 bases and the J gene lost 3 bases, with 9 bases spanning the gap. The CDR3 length is 13 residues. Germline loops: CDR1 MNHEY, CDR2 SMNVEV (reference sequence). CDR3 protein: CASSLQAFYEQYF. DNA for the CDR3: TGTGCCAGCAGTTTGCAGGCCTTCTACGAGCAGTACTTC.

Concerning this clone itself: Other DNA sequences from this sample encode an identical CDR3 as well. The chain carries TRBV10-3 and TRBJ2-7, with unresolved D. The V gene lost 5 bases and the J gene lost 2 bases, with 13 bases spanning the gap. The CDR3 contains 14 residues. Germline values: CDR1 ENHRY, CDR2 SYGVKD. As DNA, the CDR3 is TGTGCCATCAGTTGGGAAGACACAACCTACGAGCAGTACTTC. It codes for CAISWEDTTYEQYF.

V is TRBV6-5 and J is TRBJ1-1; no firm D call. The V end lost 4 bases, the J end lost 2 bases, and 5 bases lay between the germline ends. Germline values: CDR1 MNHEY, CDR2 SVGAGI. This CDR3 comprises 12 residues. In DNA, the CDR3 is TGTGCCAGCAGTTTCGACAACACTGAAGCTTTCTTT. This translates into CASSFDNTEAFF.

The chain has TRBV11-2 and TRBJ2-5; D is possibly TRBD1 (8 bases). Germline V gene sequence: CDR1 SGHAT, CDR2 FQNNGV. This CDR3 has 16 amino acids. Trimming took 1 base from V and 2 from J, leaving 14 bases between them. CDR3 loop: CASSLVYRGGQETQYF. CDR3 sequence (DNA): TGTGCCAGCAGCTTAGTTTACAGGGGGGGGCAAGAGACCCAGTACTTC.

This clone was seen only a few times. The CDR3 spells CASSEGLDRRDTEAFF. The CDR3 bases are TGCGCCAGCAGTGAGGGATTAGACAGGCGGGACACTGAAGCTTTCTTT. The V gene is TRBV10-1, the J gene TRBJ1-1; D is perhaps TRBD1 (6 bases). This CDR3 is 16 amino acids long. Trimming pared 2 bases from V and 3 bases from J, leaving 16 bases between. Germline V lookup: CDR1 WNHNN, CDR2 SYGVQD (reference sequence).

The chain is built from TRBV27 and TRBJ1-2; TRBD1 aligns across 7 bases. The CDR3 sequence is 12 residues long. Unmatched junction bases numbered 4, after V lost 7 bases and J lost 5 bases. Per the germline V gene, CDR1 is MNHEY and CDR2 is SMNVEV (reference sequence). The CDR3 region has the DNA TGTGCCAGCATGGGCAGGGGGTATGGCTACACCTTC. Its protein is CASMGRGYGYTF.

J is TRBJ2-6 and V is TRBV27; no firm D call. Deletions cut 6 bases from V and 4 bases from J, with 22 bases between. This CDR3 is 18 amino acids long. Looked up from germline, CDR1 is MNHEY and CDR2 is SMNVEV (reference sequence). In DNA form, the CDR3 reads TGTGCCAGCAGCCAATACCCGATCAAGTCATGGGGGGCCAACGTCCTGACTTTC. Its translation: CASSQYPIKSWGANVLTF. The variable domain in full, with the rest retrieved from reference TRBV27 and TRBJ2-6, is EAQVTQNPRYLITVTGKKLTVTCSQNMNHEYMSWYRQDPGLGLRQIYYSMNVEVTDKGDVPEGYKVSRKEKRNFPLILESPSPNQTSLYFCASSQYPIKSWGANVLTFGAGSRLTVL.

The chain employs TRBV4-3 and TRBJ1-5; possible D gene TRBD1, 5 bases. The CDR3 has 18 amino acids. Germline V gene data show CDR1 as LGHNA and CDR2 as YSLEER. Trimming left V 0 bases short and J 5 bases short, with 20 bases between. CDR3 in amino acids: CASSQESGDRGNDQPQHF. In DNA, the CDR3 is TGCGCCAGCAGCCAAGAATCGGGGGACCGGGGCAATGATCAGCCCCAGCATTTT.

The rearrangement links TRBV19 to TRBJ2-3; D might be TRBD1 or TRBD2, each matching 6 bases. In germline, CDR1 is LNHDA, CDR2 SQIVND (reference sequence). This CDR3 comprises 13 residues. V lost 6 bases, J lost 3 bases, and 10 bases lay in between. For the CDR3, the DNA is TGTGCCAGTAGGCCGGGGGCAACAGATACGCAGTATTTT. Amino acid sequence: CASRPGATDTQYF.

This chain joins TRBV5-1 and TRBJ2-7; 10 bases align to TRBD2. The CDR3 sequence is 15 residues long. CDR1 and CDR2 from the germline V gene are SGHRS and YFSETQ. The ends lost 4 bases at V and 2 bases at J; junction bases unmatched: 6. CDR3 loop: CASSKGLAVPYEQYF. CDR3 in DNA: TGCGCCAGCAGCAAAGGACTAGCGGTCCCCTACGAGCAGTACTTC. The whole variable domain, filled in from reference TRBV5-1 and TRBJ2-7, reads KAGVTQTPRYLIKTRGQQVTLSCSPISGHRSVSWYQQTPGQGLQFLFEYFSETQRNKGNFPGRFSGRQFSNSRSEMNVSTLELGDSALYLCASSKGLAVPYEQYFGPGTRLTVT.

The chain has TRBV15 and TRBJ2-7; D remains unclear. The CDR3 runs 14 residues. In germline, CDR1 is LNHNV, CDR2 YYDKDF (reference sequence). The V end lost 8 bases, the J end lost 2 bases, and 16 bases lay between the germline ends. CDR3: CATGKGSFAYEQYF. CDR3 in DNA: TGTGCCACCGGTAAAGGGTCTTTTGCCTACGAGCAGTACTTC.

Points on this clone: A junction boundary mismatches the germline segment, possibly from a read error. The chain employs TRBV5-1 and TRBJ2-7; D is unresolved. The germline gives CDR1 SGHRS, CDR2 YFSETQ. This CDR3 spans 10 amino acids. CDR3 in amino acids: CAGSLGEQYF. The DNA of the CDR3 is TGCGCCGGCAGCTTGGGCGAGCAGTACTTC.

The V and J genes are TRBV18 and TRBJ2-7; 7 bases are a match to TRBD1. V gave up 3 bases and J gave up 2 bases; unmatched junction bases: 10. The length of the CDR3 is 16 residues. Germline CDR1 and CDR2: KGHSH and LQKENI. CDR3 in DNA: TGTGCCAGCTCACCCTCGATCGGACAGGAAGCCTACGAGCAGTACTTC. It codes for CASSPSIGQEAYEQYF.